This TCR beta chain derives from a study of cytomegalovirus exposure and HLA in healthy donors. Study-level information: An earlier analysis identified approximately 110 million unique TCR beta sequences in about 170 million T cells.

The study ran its PCR with 60 Vbeta and 13 Jbeta primers. Data came from immunoSEQ multiplex PCR; TCRdb stores just in-frame clones and leaves some out. The data show about 100,000 clones, 79% seen once. The V and J ends lost 4 bases and 5 bases respectively, with 10 bases between them. Germline V gene lookup returns CDR1 SQVTM and CDR2 ANQGSEA. The CDR3 covers 12 residues. This receptor was identified in a female donor in good health and CMV-seropositive. The sequenced sample was PBMCs. The chain has TRBV29-1 and TRBJ2-3, with D perhaps matching TRBD2 (5 bases). Written as DNA, the CDR3 is TGCAGCGTTGTAGGGAGACGAGATACGCAGTATTTT. Amino acid sequence: CSVVGRRDTQYF.